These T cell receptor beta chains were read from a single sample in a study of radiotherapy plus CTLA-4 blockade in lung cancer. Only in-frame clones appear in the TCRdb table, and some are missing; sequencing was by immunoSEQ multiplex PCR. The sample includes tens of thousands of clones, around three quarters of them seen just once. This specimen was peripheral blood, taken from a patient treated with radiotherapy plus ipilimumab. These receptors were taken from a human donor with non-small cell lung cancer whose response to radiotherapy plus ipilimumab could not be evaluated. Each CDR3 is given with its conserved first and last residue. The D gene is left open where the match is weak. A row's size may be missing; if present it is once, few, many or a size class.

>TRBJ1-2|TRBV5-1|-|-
TGCGCCAGCAGCTTGGAGGGGGATCACTATGGCTACACCTTC
CASSLEGDHYGYTF
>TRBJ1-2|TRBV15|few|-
TGTGCCACCAGCAGAGAACTCGGGGGAGAGGGCTACACCTTC
CATSRELGGEGYTF
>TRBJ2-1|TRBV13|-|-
TGTGCCAGCAGCTTAGATCCGGGTAGCTCCTACAATGAGCAGTTCTTC
CASSLDPGSSYNEQFF
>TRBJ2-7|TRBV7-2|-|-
TGTGCCAGCACCACGGACAGCTCACTCTACGAGCAGTACTTC
CASTTDSSLYEQYF
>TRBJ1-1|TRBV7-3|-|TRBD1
TGTGCCAGCAGCTCTACCGGGACAGGGGGGAACACTGAAGCTTTCTTT
CASSSTGTGGNTEAFF
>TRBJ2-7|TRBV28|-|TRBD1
TGTGCCAGCAGTTTGTATACGGGACAGAAAGCCTACGAGCAGTACTTC
CASSLYTGQKAYEQYF
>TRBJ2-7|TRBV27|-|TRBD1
TGTGCCAGCAGTCCCCTTACTGGACAGGGGGGCCTCGAGCAGTACTTC
CASSPLTGQGGLEQYF
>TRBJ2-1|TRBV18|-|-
TGTGCCAACTCACCAGCGAGGGAGGAGCAGTTCTTC
CANSPAREEQFF
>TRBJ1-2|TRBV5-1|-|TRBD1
TGCGCCAGCAGCACCCAGGGGGACTACTATGGCTACACCTTC
CASSTQGDYYGYTF
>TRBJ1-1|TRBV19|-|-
TGTGCCAGTAGGCGGGTTATGAACACTGAAGCTTTCTTT
CASRRVMNTEAFF
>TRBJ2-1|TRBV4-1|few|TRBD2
TGCGCCAGCAGCCAAGAGGTCACTAGCGGGGGAATAGGGCAGTTCTTC
CASSQEVTSGGIGQFF
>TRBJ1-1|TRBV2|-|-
TGTGCCAGCAGTGAAATTGGGCCAGCTGTTGAAGCTTTCTTT
CASSEIGPAVEAFF
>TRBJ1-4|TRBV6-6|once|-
TGTGCCAGCAGTTACTCGACAGGTGCTAATGAAAAACTGTTTTTT
CASSYSTGANEKLFF
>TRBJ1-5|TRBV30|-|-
TGTGCCTGGAGTGTACGGGGGTATGAGCCCCAGCATTTT
CAWSVRGYEPQHF
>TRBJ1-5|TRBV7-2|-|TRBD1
TGTGCCAGCAGCCCGCGGACAGGGGTGGGTCAGCCCCAGCATTTT
CASSPRTGVGQPQHF
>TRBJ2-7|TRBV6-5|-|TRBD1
TGTGCCAGCAGAACCGGGACAGCATCCTACGAGCAGTACTTC
CASRTGTASYEQYF
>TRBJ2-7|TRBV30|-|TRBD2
TGTGCCTCACGGACTAGCGGGAGTAACTACGAGCAGTACTTC
CASRTSGSNYEQYF
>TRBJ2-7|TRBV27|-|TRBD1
TGTGCCAGCAGTTCCCCCCTCGGGACAGGGGATCTGCGGGAGCAGTACTTC
CASSSPLGTGDLREQYF
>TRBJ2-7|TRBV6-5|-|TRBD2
TGTGCCAGCAGCCCTAGCGGGAGTATCAACGAGCAGTACTTC
CASSPSGSINEQYF
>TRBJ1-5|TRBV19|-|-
TGTGCCAGTAGTCCCAAAGGGGCCCCCTCTTTACATCTTATGGGCAATCAGCCCCAGCATTTT
CASSPKGAPSLHLMGNQPQHF
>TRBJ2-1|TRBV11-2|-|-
TGTGCCAGCAGCTTAGATGGGAGCTACAATGAGCAGTTCTTC
CASSLDGSYNEQFF
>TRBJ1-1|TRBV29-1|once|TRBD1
TGCAGCGCCCGGACAGGGATGGGCACTGAAGCTTTCTTT
CSARTGMGTEAFF
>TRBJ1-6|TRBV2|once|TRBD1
TGTGCCAGCAGGAAGGAGACAGGGATCCTTAATTCACCCCTCCACTTT
CASRKETGILNSPLHF
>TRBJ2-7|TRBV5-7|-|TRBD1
TGTGCCAGCAGCTTGGCGCCTACTCCGTCGGGACAGGGTCTCTACTTC
CASSLAPTPSGQGLYF